The 28 T cell receptor beta chains in this list originate from one sample, sequenced in a study of response to subunit inactivated influenza vaccine (dated by TCRdb to the late 2010s). Libraries came from RT-PCR. These reads were obtained on an Illumina HiSeq 2500. TCRdb's own reprocessing of the public reads used fastp at Q25 and MiXCR and kept productive beta chains. Entries that share a CDR3 protein sequence are merged under the most common genes and DNA. This sample lists around 530,000 distinct CDR3 sequences; approximately 10% were detected once. In total, the top ten clones hold roughly 10% of the sample. Sequenced material: PBMCs from blood, taken on the day of vaccination. The source is a man aged 45-65 years who received an inactivated influenza vaccine. Donor details come from another sample of the same person, matched by shared clones.

The V gene is TRBV5-1, the J gene TRBJ2-7; TRBD1 might be the D (6 bases). Trimming took 3 bases from V and 1 from J, leaving 26 bases between them. This CDR3 comprises 19 residues. Germline loops: CDR1 SGHRS, CDR2 YFSETQ. The CDR3 sequence is CASSSSFGTLGAPSYEQYF. DNA of the CDR3: TGCGCCAGCAGCTCCTCCTTTGGCACACTGGGGGCTCCATCCTACGAGCAGTACTTC.

This clonotype was recorded a few times. The CDR3 nucleotides are TGTGCCAGTAGCCCTACTAGCGGGAGGGCCTCCTACAATGAGCAGTTCTTC. Residues: CASSPTSGRASYNEQFF. The rearrangement uses TRBV19 and TRBJ2-1; TRBD2 matches at 13 bases. Per the germline V gene, CDR1 is LNHDA and CDR2 is SQIVND (reference sequence). After removal of 6 bases from V and 0 bases from J, the junction contained 5 bases not matched to a gene. There are 17 residues in the CDR3.

This chain joins TRBV7-2 and TRBJ2-5, with D unresolved. CDR1 and CDR2 from the germline V gene are SGHTA and FQGNSA. The CDR3 has 16 residues. The V gene lost 5 bases and the J gene lost 5 bases, with 21 bases spanning the gap. CDR3 amino acids: CASSPLSRTHLETQYF. The CDR3 coding sequence is TGTGCCAGCAGCCCCCTGAGTAGGACCCACCTTGAGACCCAGTACTTC. The full variable domain, its missing parts supplied by reference TRBV7-2 and TRBJ2-5, is GAGVSQSPSNKVTEKGKDVELRCDPISGHTALYWYRQSLGQGLEFLIYFQGNSAPDKSGLPSDRFSAERTGGSVSTLTIQRTQQEDSAVYLCASSPLSRTHLETQYFGPGTRLLVL.

The chain couples TRBV12-3 or TRBV12-4 to TRBJ1-5; 7 bases agree with TRBD1. The CDR3 length is 14 residues. The J segment lost 6 bases and the V segment lost 5 bases, leaving 7 bases of the junction unmatched. The CDR3 loop is CASSLDRVGQPQHF. The CDR3 region has the DNA TGTGCCAGCAGTCTCGACAGGGTCGGTCAGCCCCAGCATTTT.

The CDR3 loop reads CASRGDGYTF. In nucleotides, the CDR3 is TGTGCCAGCAGGGGCGATGGCTACACCTTC. The genes are TRBV6-2 or TRBV6-3 and TRBJ1-2; D is undetermined. The germline gives CDR1 MNHEY, CDR2 SVGEGT. The CDR3 loop spans 10 amino acids. Trimming took off 6 bases at V and 6 bases at J, with 5 bases between the two ends.

The chain has TRBV10-3 and TRBJ1-2; the match to TRBD1 covers 9 bases. This CDR3 has 15 amino acids. CDR1 is ENHRY and CDR2 is SYGVKD in the germline V gene. The ends lost 5 bases at V and 5 bases at J; junction bases unmatched: 9. CDR3 region: CAISYDRGNPYGYTF. The CDR3 region has the DNA TGTGCCATCAGTTATGACAGGGGGAATCCGTATGGCTACACCTTC.

This clonotype was observed at least ten times. The chain links TRBV12-3 or TRBV12-4 to TRBJ1-5, with TRBD1 matching 10 bases. The trim removed 6 bases at V and 9 bases at J, leaving 8 bases unmatched. The CDR3 extends over 14 amino acids. The CDR3 DNA sequence: TGTGCCAGCAGCCCAACGGGGACAGGGGTGCCCCAGCATTTT. Translated, it gives CASSPTGTGVPQHF.

This clonotype was seen more than once but under ten times. The chain is built from TRBV10-2 and TRBJ2-7, with unresolved D. This CDR3 has 13 residues. Trimming stripped 6 bases from V and 3 bases from J, with 12 bases between. Germline CDR1 is WSHSY and CDR2 is SAAADI. This CDR3 reads CASRRERHYEQYF. CDR3 bases: TGCGCCAGCAGGAGAGAGCGACACTACGAGCAGTACTTC.

The V call is TRBV29-1, the J call TRBJ1-2; possible D gene TRBD1, 6 bases. Per germline, CDR1 SQVTM and CDR2 ANQGSEA. The CDR3 consists of 13 residues. V lost 7 bases and J 7 bases, leaving 19 bases between the germline ends. DNA for the CDR3: TGCAGCGCAGGGGACTCACTGTTGGGTGGCTACACCTTC. Protein sequence: CSAGDSLLGGYTF.

A single count supports this clonotype. The rearrangement links TRBV7-2 to TRBJ2-3; D is possibly TRBD1 or TRBD2 (5 bases each). The V end was cut by 1 base, the J end by 4 bases, with 15 bases between. This CDR3 has 16 amino acids. Germline V lookup: CDR1 SGHTA, CDR2 FQGNSA. For the CDR3, the DNA is TGTGCCAGCAGCTTAGAGGGGAGATCTTGGGCAGATACGCAGTATTTT. Translated: CASSLEGRSWADTQYF.

The sample holds a few counts of this clonotype. This chain joins TRBV5-1 and TRBJ1-6, with 7 bases aligning to TRBD1. J lost 6 bases, V lost 3 bases, and 6 bases had no gene match. The CDR3 totals 15 residues. Germline loops: CDR1 SGHRS, CDR2 YFSETQ. The CDR3 reads CASSSAGQSNSPLHF. In nucleotides, the CDR3 is TGCGCCAGCAGCTCTGCGGGACAGTCTAATTCACCCCTCCACTTT.

Many counts were recorded for this clonotype. The V gene is TRBV5-1, the J gene TRBJ2-3; TRBD1 agrees at 7 bases. After removal of 0 bases from V and 1 base from J, the junction contained 2 bases not matched to a gene. This CDR3 has 15 residues. Germline V CDR1 and CDR2: SGHRS, YFSETQ. CDR3 sequence: CASSLAGQGTDTQYF. The CDR3 region has the DNA TGCGCCAGCAGCTTGGCCGGACAGGGCACAGATACGCAGTATTTT.

The table lists this clonotype with a few counts. V is TRBV5-1 and J is TRBJ2-3; 11 bases fit TRBD1. V lost 8 bases to trimming and J lost 4 bases; unmatched junction nucleotides: 6. This CDR3 has 14 residues. The V gene's germline CDR1 is SGHRS and CDR2 YFSETQ. CDR3 DNA: TGCGCCAGTGGAGGACAGGGGGCCCCAGATACGCAGTATTTT. Its translation is CASGGQGAPDTQYF.

This chain joins TRBV28 and TRBJ2-1; D perhaps matches TRBD2 (6 bases). Between the trimmed V and J ends, which lost 3 bases and 6 bases, there was a span of 12 bases. From germline, CDR1 is MDHEN and CDR2 SYDVKM. The CDR3 loop spans 14 amino acids. CDR3 sequence reads: CASSFWRESNEQFF. The DNA of the CDR3 is TGTGCCAGCAGTTTCTGGCGGGAATCCAATGAGCAGTTCTTC.

This clonotype was seen ten or more times. The rearrangement joins TRBV5-1 to TRBJ1-2; unclear D gene. The CDR3 has 14 amino acids. The germline CDR1 and CDR2 sequences are SGHRS and YFSETQ. The V end was cut by 1 base, the J end by 1 base, with 8 bases between. CDR3 nucleotides: TGCGCCAGCAGCTTGACGCAAGATAACTATGGCTACACCTTC. Translated: CASSLTQDNYGYTF.

This clonotype was counted a few times. This chain connects TRBV5-1 to TRBJ1-1; a possible D gene is TRBD1 (6 bases). This CDR3 spans 15 amino acids. V lost 1 base and J lost 4, with 14 bases in between. CDR1 SGHRS and CDR2 YFSETQ come from the germline V gene. CDR3 residues: CASSLPTGLGTEAFF. The DNA for the CDR3 is TGCGCCAGCAGCTTGCCCACAGGGCTCGGCACTGAAGCTTTCTTT. Using reference TRBV5-1 and TRBJ1-1 for the parts outside the CDR3, the full variable domain is KAGVTQTPRYLIKTRGQQVTLSCSPISGHRSVSWYQQTPGQGLQFLFEYFSETQRNKGNFPGRFSGRQFSNSRSEMNVSTLELGDSALYLCASSLPTGLGTEAFFGQGTRLTVV.

Note on this clonotype: At one end the junction does not follow the germline gene, possibly because of a read error. V gene TRBV4-2 combines with J gene TRBJ2-3, with 7 bases fitting TRBD2. The germline V gene encodes CDR1 LGHNA and CDR2 YNFKEQ. This CDR3 spans 15 amino acids. The CDR3 DNA reads as TGTGTCAGCAGCCTTAACCTAGCGGAGAGAGATACGCAGTATTTT. Its translation: CVSSLNLAERDTQYF.

The genes are TRBV11-2 and TRBJ2-1; TRBD2 matches at 8 bases. Trimming took 10 bases from V and 9 from J; bases not matched to a gene: 14. The germline V gene encodes CDR1 SGHAT and CDR2 FQNNGV. The CDR3 spans 14 residues. CDR3 in amino acids: CATGVSGGASEQFF. CDR3 nucleotide sequence: TGTGCCACCGGGGTATCCGGGGGGGCCTCTGAGCAGTTCTTC.

This clonotype was counted at least ten times. The chain links TRBV15 to TRBJ2-1, with D uncertain. This CDR3 comprises 17 residues. Between the trimmed V and J ends, which lost 0 bases and 7 bases, there was a span of 19 bases. Germline V lookup: CDR1 LNHNV, CDR2 YYDKDF (reference sequence). CDR3 DNA: TGTGCCACCAGCAGAGATGGCGGCTTTCGCCGGGCGAATGAGCAGTTCTTC. Encoded protein: CATSRDGGFRRANEQFF.

The chain combines TRBV6-4 with TRBJ2-1, with 8 bases lining up with TRBD2. This CDR3 spans 15 amino acids. The germline CDR1 and CDR2 sequences are MRHNA and SNTAGT. Trimming cost V 4 bases and J 6 bases; bases outside gene matches: 8. This CDR3 reads CASSVTAGVSNEQFF. For the CDR3, the DNA is TGTGCCAGCAGTGTAACAGCGGGAGTATCCAATGAGCAGTTCTTC.

This clonotype has a handful of counts. The chain has TRBV7-8 and TRBJ2-3; 11 bases agree with TRBD2. The germline V gene has CDR1 SGHVS and CDR2 FQNEAQ. The V segment lost 1 base and the J segment 6 bases; nucleotides outside the gene matches: 12. The CDR3 is 18 residues long. Here the CDR3 reads CASSLVSFASGRTDTQYF. Written as DNA, the CDR3 is TGTGCCAGCAGCTTAGTTTCCTTTGCTAGCGGGAGGACTGATACGCAGTATTTT.

This clonotype was seen only a few times. The chain combines TRBV13 with TRBJ1-6, with unresolved D. Germline assignment: CDR1 PRHDT and CDR2 FYEKMQ (reference sequence). The CDR3 length is 14 residues. Trimming took 3 bases from V and 8 from J, leaving 11 bases between them. Here the CDR3 DNA reads TGTGCCAGCAGCTTCACCGCCGCATATTCACCCCTCCACTTT. Translated: CASSFTAAYSPLHF.

This clonotype was seen ten or more times. This chain joins TRBV3-1 and TRBJ2-5, with D hard to call. CDR1 LGHDT and CDR2 YNNKEL come from the germline V gene (reference sequence). This CDR3 has 14 amino acids. The V and J ends lost 0 bases and 6 bases respectively, with 11 bases between them. This chain's CDR3 is CASSQDPRTKTQYF. The CDR3 DNA sequence: TGTGCCAGCAGCCAAGACCCTAGGACGAAGACCCAGTACTTC.

In its sample, this clonotype was seen a few times. The rearrangement joins TRBV5-5 to TRBJ1-5; the D is unclear. This CDR3 comprises 15 residues. Germline CDR1 SGHKS, CDR2 YYEKEE (reference sequence). V was pared by 0 bases and J by 6 bases, with 13 bases between. CDR3 coding DNA: TGTGCCAGCAGCTTGGGGTTTCGGGGAACTCAGCCCCAGCATTTT. Its translation is CASSLGFRGTQPQHF.

The V gene is TRBV10-3, the J gene TRBJ2-1; 8 bases match TRBD2. The CDR3 contains 23 residues. Germline CDR1 and CDR2: ENHRY and SYGVKD. Unmatched junction bases numbered 28, after V lost 6 bases and J lost 0 bases. The CDR3 DNA reads TGTGCCATCAGCCCGGTGACCCTCTTGTTCACGCTAGTGGCGGGAGGCTCCTACAATGAGCAGTTCTTC. This gives the protein CAISPVTLLFTLVAGGSYNEQFF.

This clonotype was seen only a few times. The V call is TRBV11-2, the J call TRBJ2-2; TRBD1 is a possible D gene (5 bases). This CDR3 comprises 16 residues. The germline CDR1 and CDR2 sequences are SGHAT and FQNNGV. Trimming left V 1 base short and J 6 bases short, with 15 bases between. The CDR3 is CASSLVGTGFPGELFF. The DNA for the CDR3 is TGTGCCAGCAGCTTAGTCGGAACAGGATTCCCCGGGGAGCTGTTTTTT.

There are many counts of this clonotype. This chain uses TRBV5-1 with TRBJ2-3; 9 bases are a match to TRBD2. Germline V gives CDR1 SGHRS, CDR2 YFSETQ. This CDR3 region has 14 residues. The ends lost 4 bases at V and 5 bases at J; junction bases unmatched: 5. DNA of the CDR3: TGCGCCAGCAGCCAGAGCGGGGGGAGAGATACGCAGTATTTT. Protein product: CASSQSGGRDTQYF.

The V gene is TRBV29-1, the J gene TRBJ1-1; no definite D call. This CDR3 has 14 residues. V was pared by 1 base and J by 0 bases, with 9 bases between. CDR1 SQVTM and CDR2 ANQGSEA come from the germline V gene. CDR3 amino acids: CSVEGALVNTEAFF. The CDR3 DNA reads as TGCAGCGTTGAAGGGGCGTTAGTGAACACTGAAGCTTTCTTT.